This T cell receptor (beta chain) derives from a study of response to subunit inactivated influenza vaccine (dated by TCRdb to the late 2010s). With regard to the full study: Deep quantitative T cell receptor repertoire profiling was used in the study to track responses to a trivalent subunit inactivated influenza vaccine. The full study reports these points: The authors suggested that each seasonal influenza vaccination may recruit only a limited number of new T cells.

V is clipped by 4 bases and J by 5 bases, and the sequence between their germline boundaries is 18 bases long. CDR3 length: 15 amino acids, cysteine to phenylalanine. CDR3 DNA only is kept here, 45 bases in frame from base 1. Taken from the germline V gene, the CDR1 and CDR2 loops are SGDLS and YYNGEE. The library was produced with RT-PCR. The sequencer was an Illumina HiSeq 2500. Clones were called with MiXCR by TCRdb after fastp trimmed the public reads at Q25, and only in-frame beta chains were retained. Each record represents a unique CDR3 protein, reported with the most common genes and DNA among its rows. This sample lists hundreds of thousands of distinct CDR3 sequences; more than 15% were detected once. The ten largest clones capture around 10% of the sample. Only a few counts were recorded for this clonotype. The specificity of this receptor is unknown. The input lacks base qualities; no much larger clone sits a single base away.

The source material was PBMCs from blood, sampled 11 to 12 days after vaccination. The receptor comes from a man in his fifties or sixties who received an inactivated influenza vaccine. Donor details come from another sample of the same person, matched by shared clones. In this chain, TRBV9 is recombined with TRBJ1-2; TRBD1 could be the D gene, as 6 bases match. The DNA sequence is given as TGTGCCAGCAGCACCAGCACGTCAAGGGGGTATGGCTACACCTTC. Its protein product is CASSTSTSRGYGYTF.